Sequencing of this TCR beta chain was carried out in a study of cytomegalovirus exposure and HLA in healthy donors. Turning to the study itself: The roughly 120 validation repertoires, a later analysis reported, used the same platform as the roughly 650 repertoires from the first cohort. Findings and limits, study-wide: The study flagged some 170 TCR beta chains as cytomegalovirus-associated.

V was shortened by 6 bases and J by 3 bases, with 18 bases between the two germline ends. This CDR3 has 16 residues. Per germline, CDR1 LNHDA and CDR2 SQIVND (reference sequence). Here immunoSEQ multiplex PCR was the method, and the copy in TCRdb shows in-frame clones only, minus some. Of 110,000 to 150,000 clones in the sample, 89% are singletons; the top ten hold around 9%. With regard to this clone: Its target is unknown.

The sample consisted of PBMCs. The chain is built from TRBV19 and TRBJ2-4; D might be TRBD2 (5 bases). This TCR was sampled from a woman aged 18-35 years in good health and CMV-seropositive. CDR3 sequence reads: CASRPTRGGGKNIQYF. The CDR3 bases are TGTGCCAGTAGGCCCACCCGGGGTGGAGGCAAAAACATTCAGTACTTC.